A single sample gave rise to the 3 T cell receptor beta chains below, sequenced in a study of cytomegalovirus exposure and HLA in healthy donors. It was with 60 Vbeta and 13 Jbeta primers that the PCR ran. Sequenced by immunoSEQ multiplex PCR; TCRdb stores in-frame clones only, minus some. The sample has approximately 150,000 clones; 70% to 80% are singletons. Sequenced material: PBMCs. The receptors here all came from a woman in her thirties or forties in good health and CMV-seronegative.

On this clone itself: One end of the junction does not line up with germline, which may come from a read error. V usage is TRBV7-7 and J usage is TRBJ2-5; the D is unclear. In germline, CDR1 is SSHAT, CDR2 FNYEAQ (reference sequence). CDR3 length equals 13 residues. The CDR3 is CASSLDQTGTQYF. The CDR3 nucleotides read TGTGCTAGCAGCTTAGATCAGACGGGGACCCAGTACTTC.

Remarks on this clone: The sample has other DNA sequences that encode this CDR3 too. V and J are TRBV9 and TRBJ2-7; D gene unclear. V was cut by 0 bases and J by 3 bases, with 7 bases left in between. CDR3 size: 13 residues. Germline CDR1 reads SGDLS; CDR2 reads YYNGEE. CDR3 DNA: TGTGCCAGCAGCGTAGGAGGCAGCTACGAGCAGTACTTC. It translates to CASSVGGSYEQYF.

This sequence joins TRBV5-1 and TRBJ2-3; D remains ambiguous. The CDR3 sequence is 12 residues long. Trimming took off 1 base at V and 2 bases at J, with 2 bases between the two ends. CDR1 and CDR2 (germline): SGHRS, YFSETQ. The CDR3 nucleotides read TGCGCCAGCAGCTTGCACACAGATACGCAGTATTTT. Protein sequence: CASSLHTDTQYF.